This entry features one T cell receptor beta chain sequence. No antigen is known for it. The data were taken from a study of beta chain features in type 1 diabetes. Study-wide background: Sorted cell examination encompassed about 110,000,000 cells across all samples.

General observations from the study: Shortening that was moderate but significant affected the TCRB CDR3s of Type 1 diabetes patients in all four CD4+ subsets.

Trimming removed 1 base at V and 5 bases at J, with 9 bases between. The CDR3 is 13 residues long. CDR1 and CDR2 from the germline V gene are SGHTA and FQGNSA. What was sequenced were expressed TCRB transcripts, since all of the isolated RNA had been reverse transcribed. Assay: immunoSEQ multiplex PCR; the TCRdb copy retains only in-frame clones and omits some. Among about 650,000 clones, around 12% were seen once, and the ten largest hold more than 0.1%. The source is a man aged 30-40 years with type 1 diabetes. Specimen: naive CD4+ T cells from blood. This chain connects TRBV7-2 to TRBJ2-7; unclear D gene. The CDR3 protein is CASSLVPSNEQYF. The CDR3 region has the DNA TGTGCCAGCAGCTTAGTCCCTTCGAACGAGCAGTACTTC.